This T cell receptor (beta chain) was profiled in a study of T cells in Graves' hyperthyroidism and ophthalmopathy. Study-level findings and limits: Blood samples included most of the expanded thyroid clonotypes exceeding 0.001.

This clonotype was counted only a few times. Its target is not known. The CDR3 has 13 residues. The V gene's germline CDR1 is MNHEY and CDR2 SMNVEV (reference sequence). V shed 4 bases and J shed 4 bases, with 8 bases lying between them. Template material for amplifying TCR beta CDR3 regions consisted of RNA transcripts. The HTBI primer set served for first-round RT-PCR of the TCR CDR3. One entry per CDR3 protein, called by TCRdb with MiXCR from the multiplex PCR reads. Seen here are roughly 400,000 distinct CDR3 sequences, 20% to 25% observed once, and the top ten hold around 67%. Every diagnosis used clinical symptoms, serum thyroxine and TRAb, thyroid ultrasound and orbital computed tomography.

The chain carries TRBV27 and TRBJ2-1; D is unresolved. The specimen sequenced was blood. The sequence derives from a man aged 45-65 years with Graves' hyperthyroidism. The CDR3 DNA reads TGTGCCAGCAGTTCCTCCACTTACAATGAGCAGTTCTTC. Encoded protein: CASSSSTYNEQFF.